These 18 T cell receptor beta chains were sequenced from one sample in a study of PD-1 and CTLA-4 blockade in melanoma (dated by TCRdb to about 2021). Library method: the immunoSEQ multiplex PCR assay. Entries here come from immuneACCESS through TCRdb and include only in-frame sequences with V and J called. Some clones fail to appear in such tables; in the studies checked, an unresolved V gene covers under half of the shortfall, and the cause of the remainder is unknown. For this sample the table gives 15,000 to 20,000 clones, of which over 60% were detected only once. Of the sample, approximately 15% is held by the ten largest clones. The sequencing used CD8+ T cells from peripheral blood, collected before anti-PD-1 treatment. These receptors were taken from a human donor with melanoma.

V is TRBV11-3 and J is TRBJ2-7; possible D gene TRBD1, 5 bases. Trimming pared 3 bases from V and 2 bases from J, leaving 14 bases between. From germline, CDR1 is SGHNT and CDR2 YENEEA. The CDR3 covers 15 residues. DNA for the CDR3: TGTGCCAGCAGCTTTTACAGGATTGACGCCTACGAGCAGTACTTC. Protein: CASSFYRIDAYEQYF. Together with reference TRBV11-3 and TRBJ2-7, the CDR3 gives the full variable domain: EAGVVQSPRYKIIEKKQPVAFWCNPISGHNTLYWYLQNLGQGPELLIRYENEEAVDDSQLPKDRFSAERLKGVDSTLKIQPAELGDSAVYLCASSFYRIDAYEQYFGPGTRLTVT.

This clone was observed a single time. V and J are TRBV4-1 and TRBJ1-4; no firm D call. Germline V gene sequence: CDR1 MGHRA, CDR2 YSYEKL. V lost 1 base, J lost 3 bases, and 9 bases lay in between. This CDR3 is 15 amino acids long. CDR3 sequence (DNA): TGCGCCAGCAGCCAAGTGTACGGGTCTAATGAAAAACTGTTTTTT. Encoded protein: CASSQVYGSNEKLFF.

V usage is TRBV4-2 and J usage is TRBJ2-5; no reliable D call. The CDR3 is 15 amino acids. The V and J ends lost 0 bases and 5 bases respectively, with 13 bases between them. CDR1 is LGHNA, CDR2 YNFKEQ, per germline. This CDR3 is CASSQEGYLGETQYF. Here the CDR3 DNA reads TGTGCCAGCAGCCAAGAAGGCTACTTGGGGGAGACCCAGTACTTC.

This chain links TRBV11-2 with TRBJ2-4, with TRBD2 as a possible D gene (6 bases). V lost 4 bases and J lost 4, with 14 bases in between. Germline V gene lookup returns CDR1 SGHAT and CDR2 FQNNGV. CDR3 length: 15 amino acids. The CDR3 DNA is TGTGCCAGCAGCTCATCGGGCGGGGAGAAAAACATTCAGTACTTC. This gives the protein CASSSSGGEKNIQYF.

This clone was recorded once. V is TRBV9 and J is TRBJ1-1; maybe TRBD1 (5 bases). Germline-derived CDR1 and CDR2 are SGDLS and YYNGEE. The CDR3 runs 13 residues. V dropped 4 bases and J dropped 7 bases, with 14 bases sitting between them. CDR3 in amino acids: CASSSRGVGEAFF. The CDR3 bases are TGTGCCAGCAGCTCGAGGGGCGTGGGTGAAGCTTTCTTT.

The J gene is TRBJ1-1, the V gene TRBV5-1; 10 bases match TRBD1. The V gene end was trimmed by 6 bases and the J gene end by 6 bases; junction bases not matched to a gene: 14. Germline CDR1 is SGHRS and CDR2 is YFSETQ. The CDR3 spans 16 residues. The CDR3 coding sequence is TGCGCCAGCACCCCCGGGACAGGGGAAGGTCTTGCTGAAGCTTTCTTT. Translation gives CASTPGTGEGLAEAFF. Supplemented by reference TRBV5-1 and TRBJ1-1, the full variable domain reads KAGVTQTPRYLIKTRGQQVTLSCSPISGHRSVSWYQQTPGQGLQFLFEYFSETQRNKGNFPGRFSGRQFSNSRSEMNVSTLELGDSALYLCASTPGTGEGLAEAFFGQGTRLTVV.

This sequence joins TRBV7-9 and TRBJ2-7, with 11 bases aligning to TRBD2. The CDR3 length is 15 residues. Germline loops: CDR1 SEHNR, CDR2 FQNEAQ (reference sequence). Losses at the gene ends were 4 bases for V and 4 bases for J; bases not matched to a gene: 6. For the CDR3, the DNA is TGTGCCAGCAGCTCAATAGCGGGAGGGCCGTACGAGCAGTACTTC. Amino acid sequence: CASSSIAGGPYEQYF.

This clone was recorded a few times. The CDR3: CASSLAHGQPAFF. Here the CDR3 DNA reads TGTGCCAGCAGTTTAGCCCATGGACAGCCAGCTTTCTTT. The chain has TRBV27 and TRBJ1-1; D perhaps matches TRBD1 (6 bases). There are 13 residues in the CDR3. Germline-derived CDR1 and CDR2 are MNHEY and SMNVEV (reference sequence). V dropped 2 bases and J dropped 10 bases, with 14 bases sitting between them.

V gene TRBV15 combines with J gene TRBJ1-6, with unresolved D. The V gene's germline CDR1 is LNHNV and CDR2 YYDKDF (reference sequence). V lost 0 bases and J 11 bases, leaving 14 bases between the germline ends. The CDR3 runs 15 residues. The CDR3 spells CATSRDMASGAPLHF. The CDR3 DNA sequence: TGTGCCACCAGCAGAGATATGGCCAGTGGGGCACCCCTCCACTTT.

The rearrangement joins TRBV29-1 to TRBJ2-2; no definite D call. The CDR3 sequence is 13 residues long. V was pared by 6 bases and J by 0 bases, with 8 bases between. Per germline, CDR1 SQVTM and CDR2 ANQGSEA. The CDR3 sequence: CSVSNTNTGELFF. The CDR3 nucleotides read TGCAGCGTCTCGAACACGAACACCGGGGAGCTGTTTTTT.

This sequence joins TRBV30 and TRBJ1-5; D is ambiguous. The CDR3 contains 12 residues. CDR1 and CDR2 (germline): GTSNPN, SVGIG (reference sequence). The ends were cut back, 3 bases at V and 3 bases at J, with 6 bases in the middle. The CDR3 bases are TGTGCCTGGAGGGCCCCCAATCAGCCCCAGCATTTT. Amino acids: CAWRAPNQPQHF.

The chain uses TRBV6-5 and TRBJ2-3; perhaps TRBD2 as D (6 bases). The CDR3 is made up of 14 amino acids. Germline V lookup: CDR1 MNHEY, CDR2 SVGAGI. V dropped 6 bases and J dropped 8 bases, with 18 bases sitting between them. The CDR3 sequence: CASRGLESLATQYF. The DNA of the CDR3 is TGTGCCAGCAGGGGACTTGAGAGTTTGGCTACGCAGTATTTT.

V and J are TRBV4-1 and TRBJ2-1; D unclear. Trimming stripped 1 base from V and 8 bases from J, with 12 bases between. The CDR3 runs to 14 residues. Germline assignment: CDR1 MGHRA and CDR2 YSYEKL. CDR3 loop: CASSQARLLDEQFF. As DNA, the CDR3 is TGCGCCAGCAGCCAAGCCAGGCTACTGGATGAGCAGTTCTTC.

This chain joins TRBV6-5 and TRBJ1-1, with 7 bases matching TRBD1. The CDR3 runs 14 residues. Germline lookup yields CDR1 MNHEY and CDR2 SVGAGI. The junction had 8 bases not matched to a gene; V was cut back by 6 bases and J by 4 bases. CDR3 sequence: CASSPWEGATEAFF. The DNA of the CDR3 is TGTGCCAGCAGCCCATGGGAGGGGGCCACTGAAGCTTTCTTT.

This chain uses TRBV5-4 with TRBJ2-2, with 8 nucleotides matching TRBD1. The trim removed 5 bases at V and 1 base at J, leaving 7 bases unmatched. CDR1 and CDR2 from the germline V gene are SGHNT and YYREEE (reference sequence). This CDR3 is 16 amino acids long. The CDR3 DNA reads TGTGCCAGCAGTTCGCCCGGGACAGGGAACACCGGGGAGCTGTTTTTT. Its protein is CASSSPGTGNTGELFF.

The V and J genes are TRBV2 and TRBJ1-4; D unresolved. The CDR3 totals 17 residues. Germline-derived CDR1 and CDR2 are SNHLY and FYNNEI. The ends were cut back, 7 bases at V and 4 bases at J, with 22 bases in the middle. CDR3 sequence: CASTTLRDLPFNEKLFF. The CDR3 DNA follows: TGTGCCAGCACTACCCTTCGGGATCTCCCCTTTAATGAAAAACTGTTTTTT.

The gene calls are TRBV12-5 and TRBJ2-5; D uncertain. The CDR3 totals 11 residues. Germline V gene sequence: CDR1 LGHNT, CDR2 FRNRAP. Trimming stripped 6 bases from V and 6 bases from J, with 8 bases between. As DNA, the CDR3 is TGTGCTAGTGGCGCACCCAAGACCCAGTACTTC. It is translated as CASGAPKTQYF.

The rearrangement joins TRBV2 to TRBJ2-7; 10 bases agree with TRBD2. J gave up 2 bases and V 5 bases, and 6 bases lay outside the gene matches. The germline CDR1 and CDR2 sequences are SNHLY and FYNNEI. The CDR3 covers 15 residues. This chain's CDR3 is CASSFSGGATYEQYF. CDR3 bases: TGTGCCAGCAGTTTCAGCGGGGGGGCGACCTACGAGCAGTACTTC. The entire variable domain, with the rest obtained from reference TRBV2 and TRBJ2-7, is as follows: EPEVTQTPSHQVTQMGQEVILRCVPISNHLYFYWYRQILGQKVEFLVSFYNNEISEKSEIFDDQFSVERPDGSNFTLKIRSTKLEDSAMYFCASSFSGGATYEQYFGPGTRLTVT.